In this sample, the clone carrying this TCR beta chain turned up many times. Its antigen remains unidentified. MiXCR was run by TCRdb on the 5' RACE reads, yielding one entry per CDR3 protein. The sample shows hundreds of thousands of distinct CDR3 sequences, around 6% of them seen only once. Donors uniformly comprised healthy Caucasians. This entry comes from a study of identical twins. General observations from the study: Out-of-frame alpha sequences shared by twins were enriched for low generation probability.

Trimming took 3 bases from V and 4 from J, leaving 15 bases between them. The CDR3 sequence is 15 residues long. Per the germline V gene, CDR1 is MDHEN and CDR2 is SYDVKM. Source material: naive T cells sorted from blood. This clonotype was obtained from a man between 18 and 29 years old in good health. This chain connects TRBV28 to TRBJ2-5, with D perhaps TRBD1 or TRBD2 (5 bases each). CDR3 loop: CASSFTGQGRETQYF. The CDR3 DNA reads TGTGCCAGCAGTTTCACGGGGCAGGGTCGAGAGACCCAGTACTTC. Full variable domain (rest looked up from reference TRBV28 and TRBJ2-5): DVKVTQSSRYLVKRTGEKVFLECVQDMDHENMFWYRQDPGLGLRLIYFSYDVKMKEKGDIPEGYSVSREKKERFSLILESASTNQTSMYLCASSFTGQGRETQYFGPGTRLLVL.